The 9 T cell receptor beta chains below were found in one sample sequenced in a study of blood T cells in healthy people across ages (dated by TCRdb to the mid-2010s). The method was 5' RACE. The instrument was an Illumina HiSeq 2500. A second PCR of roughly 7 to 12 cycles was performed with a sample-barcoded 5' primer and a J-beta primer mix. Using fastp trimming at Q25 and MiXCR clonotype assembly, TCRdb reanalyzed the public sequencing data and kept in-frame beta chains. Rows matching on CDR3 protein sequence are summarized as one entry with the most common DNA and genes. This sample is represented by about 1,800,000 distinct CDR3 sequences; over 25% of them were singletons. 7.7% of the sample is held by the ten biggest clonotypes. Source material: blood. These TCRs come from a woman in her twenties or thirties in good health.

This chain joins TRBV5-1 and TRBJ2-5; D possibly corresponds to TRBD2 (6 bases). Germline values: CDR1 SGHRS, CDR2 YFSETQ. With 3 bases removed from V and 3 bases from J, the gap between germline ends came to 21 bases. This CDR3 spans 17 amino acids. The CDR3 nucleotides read TGCGCCAGCAGCTCGCCGGGAGCGAGAGATCGGGAAGAGACCCAGTACTTC. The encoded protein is CASSSPGARDREETQYF.

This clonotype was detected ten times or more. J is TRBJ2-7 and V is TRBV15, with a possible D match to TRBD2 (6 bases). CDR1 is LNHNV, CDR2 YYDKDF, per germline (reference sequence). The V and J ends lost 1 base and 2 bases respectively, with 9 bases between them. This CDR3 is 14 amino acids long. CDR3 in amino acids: CATSRGLGPYEQYF. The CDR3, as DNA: TGTGCCACCAGCAGAGGACTAGGCCCCTACGAGCAGTACTTC.

The CDR3 DNA reads TGCGCCAGCAGCCTTGGGACAACGTTCACCGGGGAGCTGTTTTTT. It yields the protein CASSLGTTFTGELFF. J is TRBJ2-2 and V is TRBV5-1; weak D call: TRBD1 (6 bases). Germline V gene lookup returns CDR1 SGHRS and CDR2 YFSETQ. Trimming cost V 4 bases and J 4 bases, with 14 bases left between them. The CDR3 contains 15 residues.

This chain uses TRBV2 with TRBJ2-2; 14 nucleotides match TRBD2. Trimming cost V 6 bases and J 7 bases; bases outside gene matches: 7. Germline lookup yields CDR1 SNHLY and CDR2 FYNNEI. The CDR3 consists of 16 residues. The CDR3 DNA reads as TGTGCCAGCAGCGGGACTAGCGGGAGTGCCCGCGGGGAGCTGTTTTTT. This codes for CASSGTSGSARGELFF.

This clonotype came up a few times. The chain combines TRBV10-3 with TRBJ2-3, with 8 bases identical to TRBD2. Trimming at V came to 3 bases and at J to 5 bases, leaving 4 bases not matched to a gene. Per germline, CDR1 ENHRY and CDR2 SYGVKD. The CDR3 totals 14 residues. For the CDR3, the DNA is TGTGCCATCAGTGATAGCAGCGGGGGAGATACGCAGTATTTT. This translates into CAISDSSGGDTQYF.

The CDR3 protein is CSVEQGLGSGYTF. In DNA, the CDR3 is TGCAGCGTTGAGCAGGGGCTTGGTTCTGGCTACACCTTC. J is TRBJ1-2 and V is TRBV29-1; D might be TRBD1 (6 bases). Germline values: CDR1 SQVTM, CDR2 ANQGSEA. The CDR3 loop spans 13 amino acids. V lost 3 bases, J lost 7 bases, and 15 bases lay in between.

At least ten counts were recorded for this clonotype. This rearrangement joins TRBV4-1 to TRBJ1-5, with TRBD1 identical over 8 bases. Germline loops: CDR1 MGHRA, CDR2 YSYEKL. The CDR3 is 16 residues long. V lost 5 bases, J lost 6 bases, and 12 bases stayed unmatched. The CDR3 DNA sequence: TGCGCCAGCAGCTCTCTAGGACAGGGCAAAGGTCAGCCCCAGCATTTT. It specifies CASSSLGQGKGQPQHF.

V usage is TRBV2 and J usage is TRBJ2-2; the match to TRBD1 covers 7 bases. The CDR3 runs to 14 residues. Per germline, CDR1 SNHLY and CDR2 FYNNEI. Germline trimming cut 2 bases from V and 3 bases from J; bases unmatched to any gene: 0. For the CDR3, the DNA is TGTGCCAGCAGTGAACAGGGGGACACCGGGGAGCTGTTTTTT. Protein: CASSEQGDTGELFF.

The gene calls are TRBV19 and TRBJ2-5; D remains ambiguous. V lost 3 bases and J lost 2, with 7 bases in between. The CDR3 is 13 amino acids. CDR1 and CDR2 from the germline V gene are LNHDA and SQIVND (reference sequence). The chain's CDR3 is CASSICLQETQYF. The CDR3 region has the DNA TGTGCCAGTAGTATCTGTTTACAAGAGACCCAGTACTTC. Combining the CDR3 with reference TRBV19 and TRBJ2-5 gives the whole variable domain DGGITQSPKYLFRKEGQNVTLSCEQNLNHDAMYWYRQDPGQGLRLIYYSQIVNDFQKGDIAEGYSVSREKKESFPLTVTSAQKNPTAFYLCASSICLQETQYFGPGTRLLVL.